This paragraph covers one T cell receptor beta chain sequence. These data originate in a study of T-cell reconstitution after alpha-beta-depleted transplantation in children. The CDR3 consists of 15 residues. Germline lookup yields CDR1 ENHRY and CDR2 SYGVKD. With 2 bases removed from V and 2 bases from J, the gap between germline ends came to 12 bases. Unique molecular identifiers were incorporated during preparation of the TCRbeta library. TCRdb ran MiXCR on the PCR reads and lists one entry per CDR3 protein. The sample includes approximately 210,000 distinct CDR3 sequences, roughly 15% of them seen just once.

The chain uses TRBV10-3 and TRBJ2-5, with D unclear. The source is a male patient aged 2 to 9 who had a stem cell transplant for acute lymphoblastic leukemia, so the T cells may come from the graft donor. This specimen consisted of PBMCs, mostly from graft donor cells, obtained 360 days after TCRalphabeta/CD19-depleted stem cell transplant. CDR3 sequence: CAISEGMKTQETQYF. DNA of the CDR3: TGTGCCATCAGTGAGGGTATGAAAACACAAGAGACCCAGTACTTC.